This T cell receptor beta chain derives from a study of blood T cell repertoires in COVID-19. Profiling relied on immunoSEQ multiplex PCR, and the TCRdb table lists in-frame clones only, not all of them. The table records hundreds of thousands of clones, 75% to 85% of them present only once. This clone came up once. CDR1 is MNHEY and CDR2 is SMNVEV in the germline V gene (reference sequence). The V end was cut by 6 bases, the J end by 3 bases, with 9 bases between. CDR3 length equals 12 residues. The specimen sequenced was peripheral blood. The chain links TRBV27 to TRBJ2-7; a possible D gene is TRBD1 (5 bases). The receptor comes from a woman in her twenties or thirties with COVID-19, enrolled during active disease. The CDR3 loop is CASRSGFYEQYF. As DNA, the CDR3 is TGTGCCAGCAGGTCAGGGTTCTACGAGCAGTACTTC.